Listed below are T cell receptor beta chains from one sample, sequenced in a study of T cell changes during pregnancy in multiple sclerosis. The repertoire was sequenced with immunoSEQ multiplex PCR; TCRdb's copy has only in-frame clones and lacks some. The sample has about 87,000 clones; roughly 93% are singletons. The source material was peripheral blood, sampled in the third trimester of pregnancy. All receptors derive from a female donor in good health, enrolled as a control in a pregnancy study. The CDR3 runs from the conserved cysteine through the conserved F or W. D genes are given only for firm matches. A clone size is listed for some rows: how often the clone was seen (once, few, many), or a class if it is expanded.

d_gene	j_gene	abundance	v_gene	CDR3aa	CDR3nt
TRBD1	TRBJ1-4	.	TRBV28	CASSPRGPIEKLFF	TGTGCCAGCAGCCCCAGGGGGCCTATTGAAAAACTGTTTTTT
TRBD2	TRBJ2-7	.	TRBV10-3	CAISSGSHEQYF	TGTGCCATCAGTAGCGGGAGCCACGAGCAGTACTTC
.	TRBJ2-7	once	TRBV6-4	CASSDREGYEQYF	TGTGCCAGCAGTGACCGAGAGGGCTACGAGCAGTACTTC
.	TRBJ1-1	.	TRBV19	CASSIIFTGETEAFF	TGTGCCAGTAGTATTATCTTTACGGGGGAAACTGAAGCTTTCTTT
TRBD1	TRBJ2-7	.	TRBV4-1	CASSTRDSLSYEQYF	TGCGCCAGCAGTACCCGGGACAGTCTCTCCTACGAGCAGTACTTC
TRBD1	TRBJ2-1	.	TRBV2	CASSSQGNEQFF	TGTGCCAGCAGTTCACAGGGGAATGAGCAGTTCTTC
.	TRBJ1-5	.	TRBV28	CASSYGRNRRSNQPQHF	TGTGCCAGCAGTTATGGTAGGAACAGGCGTAGCAATCAGCCCCAGCATTTT
.	TRBJ2-1	.	TRBV5-1	CASSLELQEYNEQFF	TGCGCCAGCAGCTTGGAGTTACAAGAATACAATGAGCAGTTCTTC
TRBD2	TRBJ2-7	.	TRBV28	CASSLPGTSDHEQYF	TGTGCCAGCAGTCTCCCCGGGACTAGCGACCACGAGCAGTACTTC
.	TRBJ1-1	.	TRBV2	CASSEALWATEAFF	TGTGCCAGCAGTGAAGCGCTGTGGGCCACTGAAGCTTTCTTT
TRBD1	TRBJ2-1	.	TRBV28	CASSWTGGYNEQFF	TGTGCCAGCAGCTGGACAGGAGGATACAATGAGCAGTTCTTC
.	TRBJ1-1	once	TRBV2	CASSGTANTEAFF	TGTGCCAGCAGTGGGACAGCGAACACTGAAGCTTTCTTT
TRBD2	TRBJ2-1	.	TRBV7-9	CASSSVAGEYNEQFF	TGTGCCAGCAGCTCGGTAGCGGGAGAGTACAATGAGCAGTTCTTC
.	TRBJ2-1	once	TRBV2	CASRTARNSYNEQFF	TGTGCCAGCAGGACTGCTAGAAACTCCTACAATGAGCAGTTCTTC
.	TRBJ2-1	once	TRBV7-9	CASSLLGGNSYNEQFF	TGTGCCAGCAGCTTACTAGGCGGGAACTCCTACAATGAGCAGTTCTTC
.	TRBJ2-2	.	TRBV19	CASSSQGIGELFF	TGTGCCAGTAGTTCACAGGGAATCGGGGAGCTGTTTTTT
TRBD1	TRBJ2-7	.	TRBV28	CASSSPGQGSYEQYF	TGTGCCAGCAGTTCACCGGGACAGGGTAGCTACGAGCAGTACTTC
TRBD2	TRBJ2-5	.	TRBV28	CASTQPGGWTSGSQETQYF	TGTGCCAGCACGCAGCCTGGGGGCTGGACTAGCGGAAGTCAAGAGACCCAGTACTTC
.	TRBJ1-5	.	TRBV7-9	CASSEYSNQPQHF	TGTGCCAGCAGCGAGTATAGCAATCAGCCCCAGCATTTT
TRBD2	TRBJ2-7	.	TRBV6-6	CATWTSGSEQYF	TGTGCCACCTGGACTAGCGGGAGTGAGCAGTACTTC
.	TRBJ2-3	.	TRBV19	CASGYSGTDTQYF	TGTGCCAGTGGCTACTCCGGGACAGATACGCAGTATTTT
.	TRBJ2-7	.	TRBV4-1	CASSQDLEVEQYF	TGCGCCAGCAGCCAAGATCTCGAGGTCGAGCAGTACTTC
TRBD2	TRBJ2-2	.	TRBV5-6	CASSSRRLAAPGELFF	TGTGCCAGCAGCTCCAGGAGACTAGCGGCCCCCGGGGAGCTGTTTTTT
TRBD1	TRBJ1-5	.	TRBV19	CASSRDRDNQPQHF	TGTGCCAGTAGTCGGGACAGAGACAATCAGCCCCAGCATTTT